The rows below give T cell receptor beta chains drawn from one sample of a study of shared clonotypes between healthy human individuals. Sequencing was performed with immunoSEQ multiplex PCR; in TCRdb, only in-frame clones are kept and a portion is missing. This table has around 2.1 million clones, more than 85% appearing once. Sequencing was done on a sample of naive CD8+ T cells from PBMCs. Every receptor here comes from a young man in good health. Some clones in this sample may be carry-over from other donors' samples. Each CDR3 is given with its conserved first and last residue. Fields, in order: V gene, CDR3 length, CDR3 protein.

TRBV30	12	CAWSVPGYGYTF
TRBV29-1	12	CSVEVQEYEQYF
TRBV28	16	CASSSPRTELNTEAFF
TRBV28	16	CASSLSGALQGPEQYF
TRBV21-1	14	CASSKYPGGDGYTF
TRBV6-5	15	CASSYQGPAGGEQFF
TRBV27	13	CASSPTGSVEAFF
TRBV7-6	16	CASSLAGQGIYNEQFF
TRBV7-2	12	CASSPRGREQYF
TRBV7-9	15	CASSNPGTETGEQFF
TRBV13	14	CASSLRSVGETQYF
TRBV27	16	CASSLLTGLRNTEAFF
TRBV10-1	20	CASSAVLAGGPKSRQNIQYF
TRBV11-2	14	CASSLGQGTDTQYF
TRBV5-5	13	CASSLDRAHEQYF
TRBV27	16	CASSLYHAGQSYGYTF
TRBV5-4	15	CASSWGQGSSYEQYF
TRBV7-6	14	CASSAGDAKNIQYF
TRBV5-1	16	CASSLGPGGWGNEQYF
TRBV23-1	14	CASSLVGDADTQYF
TRBV11-2	12	CASSFKPAEAFF
TRBV7-2	12	CASSLFGTEAFF
TRBV4-2	17	CASSQGIGGQGIYGYTF
TRBV11-1	15	CASSSGLAAYNEQFF
TRBV7-8	14	CASSLAPGGTEAFF
TRBV9	15	CASSVARQDNYGYTF
TRBV7-9	15	CASSPGTFRTYEQYF
TRBV7-9	15	CASSRDRILNNEQFF
TRBV7-9	16	CASTPNSAGMTGELFF
TRBV2	14	CASSDRGGISGYTF
TRBV9	16	CASSVEPSGSPNEQFF
TRBV6-5	16	CASSYAGGRQNYGYTF
TRBV6-5	15	CASSYGLRLNTEAFF
TRBV7-6	15	CASSFDWGRSEKLFF
TRBV4-2	16	CASSHMIAGEEETQYF
TRBV2	14	CASSGAIMNTEAFF
TRBV11-2	11	CASSQQETQYF
TRBV11-2	17	CASSLWDAGSEYNEQFF
TRBV7-9	16	CASSLAATTEAYEQYF
TRBV11-3	17	CASSPHPPGLGQNIQYF
TRBV7-9	15	CASSLDTIDNQPQHF